This T cell receptor (beta chain) was captured by sequencing in a study of cytomegalovirus exposure and HLA in healthy donors. Overall study results and limits: The study carried out a later analysis of TCR beta sequences. It associated around 17,000 of them with specific HLA alleles at a false discovery rate of 0.05. In a later analysis, TCR beta V- and J-gene trimming showed a link to a missense DCLRE1C variant. Further analysis was carried out later, and it showed several of the most significant clusters appearing linked to common viral pathogens. Near-uniform donor sequencing depth was presumed by presence/absence analyses.

A word on this clone: Antigen unknown.

Both 60 Vbeta primers and 13 Jbeta primers went into the PCR. The protocol was immunoSEQ multiplex PCR, while the TCRdb copy is restricted to in-frame clones and leaves out a portion. The sample carries over 80,000 clones, over 70% recorded once. The CDR3 covers 12 residues. Germline V CDR1 and CDR2: LNHDA, SQIVND (reference sequence). Trimming took 4 bases from V and 6 from J, leaving 9 bases between them. The sequence came from a man aged 40-55 years in good health and CMV-seronegative. Sequenced: PBMCs. The gene calls are TRBV19 and TRBJ1-1, with D hard to call. CDR3 nucleotides: TGTGCCAGTAGTAACAGAGTAGCTGAAGCTTTCTTT. Encoded protein: CASSNRVAEAFF. Supplemented by reference TRBV19 and TRBJ1-1, the full variable domain reads DGGITQSPKYLFRKEGQNVTLSCEQNLNHDAMYWYRQDPGQGLRLIYYSQIVNDFQKGDIAEGYSVSREKKESFPLTVTSAQKNPTAFYLCASSNRVAEAFFGQGTRLTVV.